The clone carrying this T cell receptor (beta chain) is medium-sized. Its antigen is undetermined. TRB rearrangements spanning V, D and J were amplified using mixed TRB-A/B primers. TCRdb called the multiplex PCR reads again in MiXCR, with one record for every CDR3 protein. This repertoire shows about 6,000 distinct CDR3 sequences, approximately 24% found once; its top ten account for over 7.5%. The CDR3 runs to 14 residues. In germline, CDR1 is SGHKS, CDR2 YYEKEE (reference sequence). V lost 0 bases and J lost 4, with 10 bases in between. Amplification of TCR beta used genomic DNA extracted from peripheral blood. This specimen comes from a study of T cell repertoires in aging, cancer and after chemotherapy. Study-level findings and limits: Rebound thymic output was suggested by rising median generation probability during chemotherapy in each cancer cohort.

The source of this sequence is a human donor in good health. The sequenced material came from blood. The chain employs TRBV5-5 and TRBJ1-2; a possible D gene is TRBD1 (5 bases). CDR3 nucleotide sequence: TGTGCCAGCAGCTTGGGACAGCCCTCCTATGGCTACACCTTC. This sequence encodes CASSLGQPSYGYTF.